The 18 T cell receptor beta chains presented below share a single source sample, sequenced in a study of blood T cells in healthy people across ages. The use of a sample-barcoded 5' primer and a J-beta primer mix characterized a second PCR of about 7 to 12 cycles. TCRdb independently ran MiXCR on the 5' RACE reads; one entry per CDR3 protein. Of some 690,000 distinct CDR3 sequences in the sample, 22% were seen once. Sequencing input: blood. Receptor source: a man in his sixties or seventies in good health.

This rearrangement joins TRBV5-1 to TRBJ2-3; 7 bases are shared with TRBD1. This CDR3 has 15 amino acids. CDR1 is SGHRS and CDR2 is YFSETQ in the germline V gene. V was clipped by 3 bases and J by 4 bases; unmatched bases: 8. The CDR3 DNA follows: TGCGCCAGCAGCTCATCGACAGGGAATGCAGATACGCAGTATTTT. This sequence encodes CASSSSTGNADTQYF.

The V gene is TRBV20-1, the J gene TRBJ2-1; weak D call: TRBD1 (6 bases). The CDR3 is made up of 14 amino acids. V lost 3 bases and J lost 4, with 13 bases in between. CDR1 is DFQATT and CDR2 is SNEGSKA in the germline V gene (reference sequence). The CDR3 nucleotides read TGCAGTGCTAGGGAGGCAGGGGATTACAATGAGCAGTTCTTC. Translated: CSAREAGDYNEQFF.

A note on this clonotype: A read error may produce the germline difference seen at one junction end. The chain carries TRBV6-5 and TRBJ1-1; the D gene is possibly TRBD1 (6 bases). Germline lookup yields CDR1 MNHEY and CDR2 SVGAGI. The CDR3 is made up of 13 amino acids. CDR3 coding DNA: TGTGCCAGCAGTGGAAACAGGGACACTGAAGTTTTCTTT. It encodes CASSGNRDTEVFF.

The J gene is TRBJ2-1, the V gene TRBV7-8; maybe TRBD1 (6 bases). The CDR3 loop spans 13 amino acids. Looked up from germline, CDR1 is SGHVS and CDR2 is FQNEAQ. Deletions cut 2 bases from V and 5 bases from J, with 7 bases between. CDR3 in amino acids: CASSLTGNNEQFF. The CDR3 bases are TGTGCCAGCAGCTTAACAGGGAACAATGAGCAGTTCTTC.

The chain carries TRBV7-9 and TRBJ2-7; D unclear. Germline CDR1 reads SEHNR; CDR2 reads FQNEAQ (reference sequence). CDR3 size: 12 residues. Deletions cut 3 bases from V and 9 bases from J, with 12 bases between. CDR3 coding DNA: TGTGCCAGCAGCTTTGAGAACCTTGGGCAGTACGTC. As protein: CASSFENLGQYV.

The V gene is TRBV20-1, the J gene TRBJ2-1; D not certain. The J call is doubtful: the DNA matches TRBJ2-7 better. Germline V gene data show CDR1 as DFQATT and CDR2 as SNEGSKA (reference sequence). The CDR3 sequence is 14 residues long. CDR3 sequence (DNA): TGCAGTGCTAGAGATTTTGGCGGTGGCAACGAGCAGTACTTC. Residues: CSARDFGGGNEQYF.

The V call is TRBV4-1, the J call TRBJ1-2, with TRBD1 as a possible D gene (6 bases). Germline values: CDR1 MGHRA, CDR2 YSYEKL. The CDR3 has 15 amino acids. Trimming removed 4 bases from V and 3 bases from J, with 15 bases in between. The CDR3 is CASSLDRMIDYGYTF. In nucleotides, the CDR3 is TGCGCCAGCAGCCTAGACAGGATGATTGACTATGGCTACACCTTC.

The chain couples TRBV12-3 or TRBV12-4 to TRBJ2-5, with D possibly TRBD1 on 6 matching bases. This CDR3 is built from 13 residues. The V end lost 6 bases, the J end lost 4 bases, and 12 bases lay between the germline ends. The CDR3 sequence: CASSSGALETQYF. The CDR3 DNA sequence: TGTGCCAGCAGCTCAGGGGCTCTAGAGACCCAGTACTTC.

This clonotype was picked up a small number of times. The rearrangement joins TRBV5-1 to TRBJ1-3; possibly TRBD1 for D (5 bases). The CDR3 is made up of 15 amino acids. Germline lookup yields CDR1 SGHRS and CDR2 YFSETQ. V lost 0 bases to trimming and J lost 4 bases, with 11 bases between them. CDR3 sequence reads: CASSLGTGDGNTIYF. The CDR3 DNA is TGCGCCAGCAGCTTGGGGACTGGGGACGGAAACACCATATATTTT.

The chain employs TRBV5-6 and TRBJ2-5; tentatively, D is TRBD2 (5 bases). The DNA end favors TRBJ2-7, so the J call may be wrong. The CDR3 spans 16 residues. The germline CDR1 and CDR2 sequences are SGHDT and YYEEEE. In nucleotides, the CDR3 is TGTGCCAGCATAGAGGGTGGCGGGTTCGGCTCCTACGAGCAGTACTTC. This translates into CASIEGGGFGSYEQYF.

The table lists this clonotype with a few counts. The V call is TRBV29-1, the J call TRBJ1-1, with 7 positions matching TRBD1. CDR3 length equals 12 residues. After removal of 6 bases from V and 7 bases from J, the junction contained 8 bases not matched to a gene. Germline values: CDR1 SQVTM, CDR2 ANQGSEA. CDR3 region: CSVQQGRGEAFF. Here the CDR3 DNA reads TGCAGCGTACAACAGGGGAGGGGTGAAGCTTTCTTT.

The J gene is TRBJ2-3, the V gene TRBV3-1; D is possibly TRBD1 or TRBD2 (6 bases each). Trimming took 4 bases from V and 0 from J, leaving 14 bases between them. The CDR3 is 16 residues long. The germline V gene encodes CDR1 LGHDT and CDR2 YNNKEL (reference sequence). CDR3 coding DNA: TGTGCCAGCAGCCGCTACCCGGGGGCCAGCACAGATACGCAGTATTTT. Encoded protein: CASSRYPGASTDTQYF.

V is TRBV2 and J is TRBJ1-1; no clear D gene. Germline CDR1 and CDR2: SNHLY and FYNNEI. The V and J ends lost 7 bases and 2 bases respectively, with 8 bases between them. This CDR3 is 12 amino acids long. Here the CDR3 reads CASKGLNTEAFF. In nucleotides, the CDR3 is TGTGCCAGCAAGGGATTAAACACTGAAGCTTTCTTT.

The chain joins TRBV12-3 or TRBV12-4 to TRBJ1-1; 8 nucleotides line up with TRBD1. With V trimmed by 7 bases and J by 8 bases, 9 bases remained unmatched. The CDR3 runs 13 residues. CDR3 protein: CASTKGAGGEAFF. As DNA, the CDR3 is TGTGCCAGCACTAAGGGGGCAGGGGGCGAAGCTTTCTTT.

J is TRBJ1-1 and V is TRBV2; no reliable D call. From germline, CDR1 is SNHLY and CDR2 FYNNEI. V was trimmed by 2 bases and J by 1 base, leaving 8 bases between them. The CDR3 runs to 14 residues. CDR3 protein: CASSEISRNTEAFF. The CDR3 coding sequence is TGTGCCAGCAGTGAAATCTCCCGGAACACTGAAGCTTTCTTT.

This sequence joins TRBV7-9 and TRBJ2-2; 10 bases are a match to TRBD1. Trimming cost V 7 bases and J 1 base; bases outside gene matches: 15. The CDR3 has 19 residues. Germline values: CDR1 SEHNR, CDR2 FQNEAQ (reference sequence). The CDR3 DNA reads as TGTGCCAGCACCCTCGGCCGGACAGGGGGTTCGAGGAACACCGGGGAGCTGTTTTTT. Translating gives CASTLGRTGGSRNTGELFF.

The chain links TRBV10-3 to TRBJ2-7; 12 bases map to TRBD2. The germline V gene has CDR1 ENHRY and CDR2 SYGVKD. V lost 0 bases, J lost 4 bases, and 4 bases stayed unmatched. The CDR3 runs 16 residues. CDR3 sequence: CAISESASGGEYEQYF. DNA of the CDR3: TGTGCCATCAGTGAGTCCGCTAGCGGGGGGGAATACGAGCAGTACTTC.

With respect to this clonotype: A junction boundary mismatches the germline segment, possibly from a read error. This sequence joins TRBV5-1 and TRBJ2-2; tentative D call: TRBD1 (5 bases). The CDR3 runs to 16 residues. Germline CDR1 reads SGHRS; CDR2 reads YFSETQ. The CDR3 DNA reads TGCGCCAGCGGCTTGGTTTGGGGCTCTGACACCGGGGAGCTGTTTTTT. This sequence encodes CASGLVWGSDTGELFF.